This section outlines one T cell receptor (beta chain) sequence together with its context. Its antigen remains undetermined. One base away there is no much larger clone; base qualities are not given. The entry originates in a study of blood T cell repertoires in COVID-19 (TCRdb year 2020). A note on the overall study: Samples covering the acute and convalescent phases of COVID-19 were provided by collaborators in the United States, Italy and Spain. A freely available public database, intended as a resource for researchers studying the immune response to SARS-CoV-2, is where the repertoires were released. Where available, HLA class I and class II types were taken from metadata supplied by the sample provider and were not determined by assay-based typing. The prospective study material was composed of cDNA or gDNA derived from T cells, B-cell-depleted T cells, or PBMCs. The dataset comprised deeply sampled blood TCRbeta repertoires from subjects exposed to, actively infected with, or recovered from COVID-19. Samples came from the ongoing ImmuneRACE study (first 160 participants) plus 1,254 subjects from 6 global collaborators. A de-identified subject ID, COVID-19 status, age in years and sex were almost always included in the sample metadata.

The research as a whole found: The quantity of clinical and demographic metadata differed by source and by participant and was supplied without curation.

Trimming at the junction amounts to 1 base on V and 3 bases on J, and the germline ends lie 6 bases apart. Reading the germline V gene (reference sequence) gives CDR1 GTSNPN and CDR2 SVGIG. The CDR3, cysteine through phenylalanine, is 12 amino acids long. Only the CDR3 part of the read is kept: 36 bases, read in frame from the first base. Each collaborating institution followed its own protocols to collect whole blood in K2EDTA tubes. For TCRbeta analysis, collaborators shipped samples in one of three forms: frozen whole blood, isolated PBMCs, or DNA extracted from either of those sample types. TCRbeta CDR3 regions were amplified from genomic DNA using the immunoSEQ Assay, a bias-controlled multiplex PCR. Regarding the original processing steps: The number of nucleated cells in each sample was estimated from the amplification of reference gene primers within the assay. Sequence reads were collapsed and filtered to measure the absolute abundance of every unique TCRbeta CDR3 rearrangement. Productive Simpson clonality was computed per sample as the square root of Simpson's diversity index over productive rearrangements. This is the immuneACCESS table as TCRdb keeps it, with only in-frame sequences that have V and J called. A part of the clones is gone; compared with another copy, unresolved V genes explain less than half, and the rest is unexplained. The V and J calls and clone size are taken from that table; D and trimming were inferred from the DNA. This sample comprises about 200,000 clones, roughly 90% of them detected only once. 1.5% to 2% of the sample is in the top ten clones.

The TCR was taken from a man between 18 and 29 years old with active or convalescent COVID-19. The sequence is built from TRBV30 and TRBJ1-2, and TRBD1 may be the D gene, going by 5 matching bases. Sequences were obtained from peripheral blood. Here the CDR3 is given as CAWSGGDYGYTF. DNA sequence: TGTGCCTGGAGTGGGGGGGACTATGGCTACACCTTC.